These T cell receptor beta chains were read from a single sample in a study of blood T cell repertoires in COVID-19. Method: immunoSEQ multiplex PCR; TCRdb's copy keeps in-frame clones and lacks some. This repertoire shows hundreds of thousands of clones, around 88% found once; its top ten account for roughly 6.3%. The specimen was peripheral blood. Source of these receptors: a woman aged 30 to 39 with COVID-19, enrolled during active disease. The CDR3 runs from the conserved cysteine through the conserved F or W. The order of the fields is V gene, D gene, clone size, J gene, CDR3 length, CDR3 DNA, CDR3 protein. A D gene is named only where the DNA matches it firmly. Clone size is stated in some rows and not others, as once, few, many or a class when expanded.

v_call: TRBV6-6; d_call: NA; clone_size: once; j_call: TRBJ1-2; cdr3_length: 13; cdr3_nt: TGTGCCAGCAGTTTCGGACAGAACTATGGCTACACCTTC; cdr3_aa: CASSFGQNYGYTF
v_call: TRBV7-8; d_call: TRBD1; clone_size: NA; j_call: TRBJ1-6; cdr3_length: 17; cdr3_nt: TGTGCCAGCAGCTTAGCTTCAGGGGGTCGGGGAAATTCACCCCTCCACTTT; cdr3_aa: CASSLASGGRGNSPLHF
v_call: TRBV28; d_call: TRBD1; clone_size: NA; j_call: TRBJ1-2; cdr3_length: 15; cdr3_nt: TGTGCCAGCAGCTCGACAGGGGGCTTGGACTATGGCTACACCTTC; cdr3_aa: CASSSTGGLDYGYTF
v_call: TRBV18; d_call: TRBD2; clone_size: NA; j_call: TRBJ2-6; cdr3_length: 17; cdr3_nt: TGTGCCAGCTCGGCAAGCGGGGGCCTATCTGGGGCCAACGTCCTGACTTTC; cdr3_aa: CASSASGGLSGANVLTF
v_call: TRBV11-2; d_call: NA; clone_size: NA; j_call: TRBJ2-7; cdr3_length: 15; cdr3_nt: TGTGCCAGCAGCTTAGAGACAGTAGGATCCTACGAGCAGTACTTC; cdr3_aa: CASSLETVGSYEQYF
v_call: TRBV7-9; d_call: TRBD1; clone_size: NA; j_call: TRBJ2-7; cdr3_length: 16; cdr3_nt: TGTGCCAGCAGCTTAGCGGGGCGCAGGGGGCTCTACGAGCAGTACTTC; cdr3_aa: CASSLAGRRGLYEQYF
v_call: TRBV10-3; d_call: NA; clone_size: once; j_call: TRBJ2-2; cdr3_length: 16; cdr3_nt: TGTGCCATCAGTGAGCCGCACCAGGGGTACACCGGGGAGCTGTTTTTT; cdr3_aa: CAISEPHQGYTGELFF
v_call: TRBV6-5; d_call: TRBD1; clone_size: NA; j_call: TRBJ1-5; cdr3_length: 13; cdr3_nt: TGTGCCACCCACGGACAGGTTGATCAGCCCCAGCATTTT; cdr3_aa: CATHGQVDQPQHF
v_call: TRBV5-5; d_call: TRBD2; clone_size: NA; j_call: TRBJ2-1; cdr3_length: 17; cdr3_nt: TGTGCCAGCAGCTTGCGCCATACTAGCGGGGACTGGGATGAGCAGTTCTTC; cdr3_aa: CASSLRHTSGDWDEQFF
v_call: TRBV27; d_call: TRBD1; clone_size: NA; j_call: TRBJ2-2; cdr3_length: 16; cdr3_nt: TGTGCCAGCAGTTTTAGACAGGGGGCGAACACCGGGGAGCTGTTTTTT; cdr3_aa: CASSFRQGANTGELFF
v_call: TRBV5-1; d_call: NA; clone_size: NA; j_call: TRBJ1-6; cdr3_length: 16; cdr3_nt: TGCGCCAGCAGCTTGGCCTCAGGAAGTTATAATTCACCCCTCCACTTT; cdr3_aa: CASSLASGSYNSPLHF
v_call: TRBV11-2; d_call: TRBD1; clone_size: NA; j_call: TRBJ1-1; cdr3_length: 14; cdr3_nt: TGTGCCAGCACCATTTACACAGGGGGCACTGAAGCTTTCTTT; cdr3_aa: CASTIYTGGTEAFF
v_call: TRBV7-2; d_call: NA; clone_size: NA; j_call: TRBJ2-3; cdr3_length: 14; cdr3_nt: TGTGCCAGCAGCGCCACTACGTCGGGAGATACGCAGTATTTT; cdr3_aa: CASSATTSGDTQYF
v_call: TRBV11-2; d_call: NA; clone_size: NA; j_call: TRBJ1-1; cdr3_length: 16; cdr3_nt: TGTGCCAGCAGCCAATCACCCCTACCTATGAACACTGAAGCTTTCTTT; cdr3_aa: CASSQSPLPMNTEAFF
v_call: TRBV6-6; d_call: TRBD2; clone_size: NA; j_call: TRBJ2-2; cdr3_length: 15; cdr3_nt: TGTGCCAGCAGTCGGACTAGCCCTAGGACCGGGGAGCTGTTTTTT; cdr3_aa: CASSRTSPRTGELFF
v_call: TRBV1; d_call: NA; clone_size: NA; j_call: TRBJ1-2; cdr3_length: 14; cdr3_nt: TGCACCAGCAGCCTATGGGGCGGCACCTATGGCTACACCTTC; cdr3_aa: CTSSLWGGTYGYTF
v_call: TRBV7-2; d_call: NA; clone_size: once; j_call: TRBJ1-1; cdr3_length: 13; cdr3_nt: TGTGCCAGCAGCTACCTACGGGGCACTGAAGCTTTCTTT; cdr3_aa: CASSYLRGTEAFF
v_call: TRBV9; d_call: TRBD2; clone_size: NA; j_call: TRBJ2-3; cdr3_length: 17; cdr3_nt: TGTGCCAGCAGCGTAGCCCCGGGACTAGCGGGGGGAGATACGCAGTATTTT; cdr3_aa: CASSVAPGLAGGDTQYF
v_call: TRBV9; d_call: NA; clone_size: NA; j_call: TRBJ2-1; cdr3_length: 14; cdr3_nt: TGTGCCAGCAGCCCCGGGACACCCCCGGGTGAGCAGTTCTTC; cdr3_aa: CASSPGTPPGEQFF
v_call: TRBV10-3; d_call: TRBD1; clone_size: NA; j_call: TRBJ2-7; cdr3_length: 15; cdr3_nt: TGTGCCATCAGTGAGCTGGGACAGGGGTTCGACGAGCAGTACTTC; cdr3_aa: CAISELGQGFDEQYF
v_call: TRBV5-5; d_call: NA; clone_size: NA; j_call: TRBJ2-5; cdr3_length: 16; cdr3_nt: TGTGCCAGCAGCTTAGGAGCGGGCGGGTACCAAGAGACCCAGTACTTC; cdr3_aa: CASSLGAGGYQETQYF
v_call: TRBV11-3; d_call: NA; clone_size: once; j_call: TRBJ1-1; cdr3_length: 13; cdr3_nt: TGTGCCAGCAGCTTGAACCGGGACACTGAAGCTTTCTTT; cdr3_aa: CASSLNRDTEAFF
v_call: TRBV4-1; d_call: NA; clone_size: NA; j_call: TRBJ2-3; cdr3_length: 16; cdr3_nt: TGCGCCAGCAGCCAAGTAAACCTAGTGAGCACAGATACGCAGTATTTT; cdr3_aa: CASSQVNLVSTDTQYF
v_call: TRBV7-9; d_call: TRBD1; clone_size: NA; j_call: TRBJ1-3; cdr3_length: 18; cdr3_nt: TGTGCCAGCAGCTTAGCACGGACAGGCTTTCCCTCTGGAAACACCATATATTTT; cdr3_aa: CASSLARTGFPSGNTIYF
v_call: TRBV3-1/TRBV3-2; d_call: TRBD2; clone_size: NA; j_call: TRBJ2-1; cdr3_length: 18; cdr3_nt: TGTGCCAGCAGCCAGATATCCAGACTAGCGGGGTACTACAATGAGCAGTTCTTC; cdr3_aa: CASSQISRLAGYYNEQFF
v_call: TRBV4-3; d_call: NA; clone_size: NA; j_call: TRBJ2-3; cdr3_length: 14; cdr3_nt: TGCGCCAGCAGCCAAGATCAAGCTTCAGATACGCAGTATTTT; cdr3_aa: CASSQDQASDTQYF
v_call: TRBV29-1; d_call: NA; clone_size: NA; j_call: TRBJ1-1; cdr3_length: 13; cdr3_nt: TGCAGCGTAGCGGGGGGGGCGAACACTGAAGCTTTCTTT; cdr3_aa: CSVAGGANTEAFF
v_call: TRBV28; d_call: NA; clone_size: NA; j_call: TRBJ2-3; cdr3_length: 15; cdr3_nt: TGTGCCAGCAGTACAGTCAACGATATCACAGATACGCAGTATTTT; cdr3_aa: CASSTVNDITDTQYF
v_call: TRBV24-1; d_call: NA; clone_size: NA; j_call: TRBJ1-1; cdr3_length: 14; cdr3_nt: TGTGCCACCAGTCCTTCAAGACCCGGGACTGAAGCTTTCTTT; cdr3_aa: CATSPSRPGTEAFF
v_call: TRBV29-1; d_call: TRBD1; clone_size: NA; j_call: TRBJ2-5; cdr3_length: 15; cdr3_nt: TGCAGCGCCCGAACCGGGACAGGGGCTGGGGAGACCCAGTACTTC; cdr3_aa: CSARTGTGAGETQYF
v_call: TRBV7-2; d_call: NA; clone_size: NA; j_call: TRBJ2-3; cdr3_length: 15; cdr3_nt: TGTGCCAGCAGCTTAACCGGGACTCCGTCACGCGGGCAGTATTTT; cdr3_aa: CASSLTGTPSRGQYF
v_call: TRBV19; d_call: TRBD1; clone_size: NA; j_call: TRBJ2-3; cdr3_length: 16; cdr3_nt: TGTGCCAGTAGTATGGCAGGGACAGGGGGCAGAGATACGCAGTATTTT; cdr3_aa: CASSMAGTGGRDTQYF
v_call: TRBV6-5; d_call: TRBD1; clone_size: NA; j_call: TRBJ2-1; cdr3_length: 15; cdr3_nt: TGTGCCAGCAGTCTAACGACAGGGTACTACAATGAGCAGTTCTTC; cdr3_aa: CASSLTTGYYNEQFF